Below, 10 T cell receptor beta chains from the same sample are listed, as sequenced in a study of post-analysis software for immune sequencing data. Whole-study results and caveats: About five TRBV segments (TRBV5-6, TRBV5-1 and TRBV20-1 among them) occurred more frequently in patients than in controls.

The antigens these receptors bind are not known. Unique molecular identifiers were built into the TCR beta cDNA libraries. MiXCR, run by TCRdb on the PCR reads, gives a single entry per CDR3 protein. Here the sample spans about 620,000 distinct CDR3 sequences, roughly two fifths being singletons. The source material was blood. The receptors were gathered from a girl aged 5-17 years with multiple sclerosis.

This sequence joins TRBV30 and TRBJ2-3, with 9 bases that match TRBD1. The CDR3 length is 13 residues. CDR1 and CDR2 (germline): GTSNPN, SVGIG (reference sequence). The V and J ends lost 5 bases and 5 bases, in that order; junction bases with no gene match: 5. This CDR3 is CAWDRGSRDTQYF. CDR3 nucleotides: TGTGCCTGGGACAGGGGGTCAAGAGATACGCAGTATTTT.

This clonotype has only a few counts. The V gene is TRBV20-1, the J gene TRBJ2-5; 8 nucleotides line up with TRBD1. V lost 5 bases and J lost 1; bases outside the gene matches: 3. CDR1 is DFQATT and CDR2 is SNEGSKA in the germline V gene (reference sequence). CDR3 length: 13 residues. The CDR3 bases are TGCAGTGCTGGGGACAGGCTCCAAGAGACCCAGTACTTC. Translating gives CSAGDRLQETQYF.

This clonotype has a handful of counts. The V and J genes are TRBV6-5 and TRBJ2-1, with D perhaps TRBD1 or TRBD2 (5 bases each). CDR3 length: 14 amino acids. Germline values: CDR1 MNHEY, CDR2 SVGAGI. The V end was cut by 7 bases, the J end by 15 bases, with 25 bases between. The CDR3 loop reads CASKFTRDPRKRFF. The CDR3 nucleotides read TGTGCCAGCAAATTCACACGGGACCCCCGAAAGCGGTTCTTC.

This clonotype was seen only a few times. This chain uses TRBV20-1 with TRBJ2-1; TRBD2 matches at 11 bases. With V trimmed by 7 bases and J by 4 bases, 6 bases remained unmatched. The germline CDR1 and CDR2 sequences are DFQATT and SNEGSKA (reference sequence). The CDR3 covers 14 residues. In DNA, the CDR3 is TGCAGTGTTTCGGGACTAGCGGAATACAATGAGCAGTTCTTC. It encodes CSVSGLAEYNEQFF.

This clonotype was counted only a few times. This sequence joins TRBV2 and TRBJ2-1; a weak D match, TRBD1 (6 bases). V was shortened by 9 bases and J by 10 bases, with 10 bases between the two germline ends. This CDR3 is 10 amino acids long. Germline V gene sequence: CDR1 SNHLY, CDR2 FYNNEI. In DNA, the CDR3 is TGTGCCAGAGAGACAGGCGAGCAGTTCTTC. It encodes CARETGEQFF.

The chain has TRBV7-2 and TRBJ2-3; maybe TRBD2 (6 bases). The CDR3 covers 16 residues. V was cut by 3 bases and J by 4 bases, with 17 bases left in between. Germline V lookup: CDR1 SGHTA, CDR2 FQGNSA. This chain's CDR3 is CASSFSGVGVADTQYF. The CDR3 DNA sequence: TGTGCCAGCAGCTTTAGCGGAGTCGGTGTAGCAGATACGCAGTATTTT.

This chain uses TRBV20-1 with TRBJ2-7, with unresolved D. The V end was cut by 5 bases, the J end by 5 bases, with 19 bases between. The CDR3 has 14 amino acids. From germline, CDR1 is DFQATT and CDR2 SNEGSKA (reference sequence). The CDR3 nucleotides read TGCAGTGCTCCCATGAGAGGCCCGCTTAACGAGCAGTACTTC. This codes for CSAPMRGPLNEQYF.

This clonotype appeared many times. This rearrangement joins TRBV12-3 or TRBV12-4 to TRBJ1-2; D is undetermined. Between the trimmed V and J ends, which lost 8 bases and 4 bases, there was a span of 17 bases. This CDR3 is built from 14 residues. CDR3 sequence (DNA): TGTGCCAGCGGCCCCCGAAGTCGCGTCTATGGCTACACCTTC. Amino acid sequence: CASGPRSRVYGYTF.

CDR3 region: CASSLIQTGEQYF. The CDR3 DNA sequence: TGTGCCAGCAGTTTAATCCAGACCGGTGAGCAGTACTTC. The genes are TRBV12-3 or TRBV12-4 and TRBJ2-1; no clear D. The closer fit of TRBJ2-7 to the DNA end suggests the J call may be wrong. This CDR3 region has 13 residues.

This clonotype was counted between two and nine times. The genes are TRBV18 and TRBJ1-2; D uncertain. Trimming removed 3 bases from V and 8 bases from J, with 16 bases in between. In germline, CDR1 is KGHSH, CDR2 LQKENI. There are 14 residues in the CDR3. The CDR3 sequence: CASSPSREPGGYTF. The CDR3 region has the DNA TGTGCCAGCTCACCTAGCCGGGAGCCTGGAGGCTACACCTTC.